The 29 T cell receptor beta chains in this list originate from one sample, sequenced in a study of early T cells in non-severe SARS-CoV-2 infection. One entry per CDR3 protein, called by TCRdb with MiXCR from the 5' RACE reads. The sample includes just under 65,000 distinct CDR3 sequences, approximately 6.1% of them seen just once. This specimen was whole blood, taken at baseline. The receptor set was obtained from an adult who was a healthcare worker with PCR-confirmed SARS-CoV-2 infection or an uninfected control (not recorded which).

The V gene is TRBV20-1, the J gene TRBJ2-5, with D possibly TRBD2 on 6 matching bases. Per germline, CDR1 DFQATT and CDR2 SNEGSKA (reference sequence). The CDR3 extends over 13 amino acids. V gave up 3 bases and J gave up 0 bases, with 8 bases separating them. CDR3 in amino acids: CSASGGNQETQYF. The DNA for the CDR3 is TGCAGTGCTAGCGGAGGGAACCAAGAGACCCAGTACTTC.

This clonotype was recorded a few times. CDR3: CASSWLGAGYGYTF. CDR3 nucleotides: TGTGCCAGCAGTTGGTTGGGGGCGGGTTATGGCTACACCTTC. The chain is built from TRBV27 and TRBJ1-2, with D tentatively TRBD1 (6 bases). V shed 4 bases and J shed 5 bases, with 14 bases lying between them. The CDR3 runs 14 residues. The V gene's germline CDR1 is MNHEY and CDR2 SMNVEV (reference sequence).

This clonotype was picked up a small number of times. V usage is TRBV2 and J usage is TRBJ2-2; the match to TRBD2 covers 7 bases. The junction had 5 bases not matched to a gene; V was cut back by 5 bases and J by 5 bases. The CDR3 runs to 14 residues. Germline V gene sequence: CDR1 SNHLY, CDR2 FYNNEI. CDR3 nucleotides: TGTGCCAGCAGTCCCGGGAGGAAGACCGGGGAGCTGTTTTTT. Translated, it gives CASSPGRKTGELFF.

This clonotype has ten or more counts. The J gene is TRBJ2-1, the V gene TRBV13; 10 nucleotides agree with TRBD1. CDR1 PRHDT and CDR2 FYEKMQ come from the germline V gene (reference sequence). The V and J ends lost 5 bases and 6 bases, in that order; junction bases with no gene match: 10. The CDR3 has 16 amino acids. CDR3 nucleotides: TGTGCCAGCAGCCCCGAGAGACAGGGGGCGGGCAATGAGCAGTTCTTC. It yields the protein CASSPERQGAGNEQFF. Full variable domain (outside the CDR3, taken from reference TRBV13 and TRBJ2-1): AAGVIQSPRHLIKEKRETATLKCYPIPRHDTVYWYQQGPGQDPQFLISFYEKMQSDKGSIPDRFSAQQFSDYHSELNMSSLELGDSALYFCASSPERQGAGNEQFFGPGTRLTVL.

This clonotype rates as medium-sized. The rearrangement uses TRBV10-2 and TRBJ2-1; no clear D. The V end was cut by 6 bases, the J end by 4 bases, with 10 bases between. Germline lookup yields CDR1 WSHSY and CDR2 SAAADI. This CDR3 comprises 13 residues. CDR3 in amino acids: CASRSDEYNEQFF. The CDR3 DNA is TGCGCCAGCAGGTCGGACGAGTACAATGAGCAGTTCTTC.

This clonotype was seen ten or more times. The J gene is TRBJ2-2, the V gene TRBV5-1; 9 positions agree with TRBD1. The V gene end was trimmed by 9 bases and the J gene end by 2 bases; junction bases not matched to a gene: 5. This CDR3 region has 14 residues. The germline gives CDR1 SGHRS, CDR2 YFSETQ. The chain's CDR3 is CATRQGGNTGELFF. In DNA form, the CDR3 reads TGCGCCACCCGACAGGGGGGAAACACCGGGGAGCTGTTTTTT.

This clonotype was counted ten times or more. A read error may produce the germline difference seen at one junction end. The V and J genes are TRBV7-2 and TRBJ2-2; the match to TRBD1 covers 9 bases. Per the germline V gene, CDR1 is SGHTA and CDR2 is FQGNSA. The CDR3 runs 18 residues. DNA of the CDR3: TGTGCCAGCGGCTTAGCCGGCCCGGGACAGGGAGAAGTCGGGGAGCTGTTTTTT. It specifies CASGLAGPGQGEVGELFF.

This clonotype was counted many times. As DNA, the CDR3 is TGTGCCAGCAGTTTATTCGCAGGGTCCTCCTACGAGCAGTACTTC. Translation gives CASSLFAGSSYEQYF. V usage is TRBV28 and J usage is TRBJ2-7, with D perhaps TRBD1 (5 bases). The V end lost 1 base, the J end lost 0 bases, and 10 bases lay between the germline ends. The germline gives CDR1 MDHEN, CDR2 SYDVKM. The length of the CDR3 is 15 residues.

Many counts were recorded for this clonotype. This chain links TRBV29-1 with TRBJ1-5, with D possibly matching TRBD1 (6 bases). This CDR3 is 13 amino acids long. Deletions cut 4 bases from V and 5 bases from J, with 12 bases between. Per the germline V gene, CDR1 is SQVTM and CDR2 is ANQGSEA. The CDR3 region is CSVASGVDQPQHF. The CDR3, as DNA: TGCAGCGTTGCATCAGGGGTCGATCAGCCCCAGCATTTT.

This clonotype was counted many times. An end of the junction does not agree with germline; a read error may underlie this. The rearrangement links TRBV7-9 to TRBJ1-2; 8 bases match TRBD1. Germline V gives CDR1 SEHNR, CDR2 FQNEAQ (reference sequence). The CDR3 is made up of 15 amino acids. The CDR3 region is CASSHGQGPNSGYTF. CDR3 in DNA: TGTGCCAGCAGCCACGGACAGGGTCCTAACTCTGGCTACACCTTC.

This clonotype was found a few times. A much larger clone lies one base from this, so it may be a read error. The chain combines TRBV28 with TRBJ1-1; possibly TRBD1 for D (6 bases). This CDR3 has 18 residues. From germline, CDR1 is MDHEN and CDR2 SYDVKM. CDR3 nucleotides: TGTGCCAGCAGTTTAAGTCTGTTGGCAGGGGCTATGAACACTGAAGTTTTCTTT. Its protein is CASSLSLLAGAMNTEVFF.

There are many counts of this clonotype. The gene calls are TRBV25-1 and TRBJ1-5; D not certain. V lost 2 bases to trimming and J lost 4 bases, with 9 bases between them. Germline V gene data show CDR1 as MGHDK and CDR2 as SYGVNS. The CDR3 spans 14 residues. The CDR3 region has the DNA TGTGCCAGCAGTGAACGCTTGGGAAATCAGCCCCAGCATTTT. Its protein product is CASSERLGNQPQHF. The complete variable domain, with remaining parts taken from reference TRBV25-1 and TRBJ1-5, reads EADIYQTPRYLVIGTGKKITLECSQTMGHDKMYWYQQDPGMELHLIHYSYGVNSTEKGDLSSESTVSRIRTEHFPLTLESARPSHTSQYLCASSERLGNQPQHFGDGTRLSIL.

This clonotype was seen ten or more times. This chain uses TRBV7-2 with TRBJ2-1, with TRBD2 matching over 9 bases. Germline V lookup: CDR1 SGHTA, CDR2 FQGNSA. J lost 4 bases, V lost 5 bases, and 9 bases had no gene match. The CDR3 has 16 residues. CDR3 protein: CASSPSGSGRYNEQFF. DNA of the CDR3: TGTGCCAGCAGCCCCTCAGGTAGCGGGAGATACAATGAGCAGTTCTTC.

The CDR3 bases are TGTGCCAGCTCACCCAGGGTTGGGGATACGCAGTATTTT. This gives the protein CASSPRVGDTQYF. The chain employs TRBV18 and TRBJ2-3, with D possibly TRBD1 on 5 matching bases. Germline CDR1 is KGHSH and CDR2 is LQKENI. V was clipped by 3 bases and J by 6 bases, with 10 bases between them. The CDR3 covers 13 residues.

Ten or more counts support this clonotype. The chain joins TRBV7-9 to TRBJ2-1, with TRBD1 as a possible D gene (5 bases). This CDR3 contains 14 residues. CDR1 and CDR2 from the germline V gene are SEHNR and FQNEAQ (reference sequence). Trimming stripped 6 bases from V and 1 base from J, with 10 bases between. The CDR3: CASRQQVSYNEQFF. CDR3 nucleotides: TGTGCCAGCAGACAACAGGTTTCCTACAATGAGCAGTTCTTC.

This clonotype appeared many times. The rearrangement uses TRBV6-2 or TRBV6-3 and TRBJ2-5, with D unresolved. This CDR3 has 13 amino acids. Germline assignment: CDR1 MNHEY and CDR2 SVGEGT. The V end lost 6 bases, the J end lost 2 bases, and 10 bases lay between the germline ends. The CDR3 bases are TGTGCCAGCAGCGGCCAGGAACAAGAGACCCAGTACTTC. Translation gives CASSGQEQETQYF.

This clonotype has a count of ten or more. The CDR3 bases are TGTGCCAGCAGCTTAGGGGGACTTGTCTCCGGAGAGCAGTACTTC. This encodes CASSLGGLVSGEQYF. The rearrangement joins TRBV7-2 to TRBJ2-7; a weak D match, TRBD2 (6 bases). This CDR3 is built from 15 residues. The V gene lost 1 base and the J gene lost 7 bases, with 17 bases spanning the gap. In germline, CDR1 is SGHTA, CDR2 FQGNSA.

This clonotype was picked up many times. The chain carries TRBV6-1 and TRBJ2-3; 7 bases match TRBD1. Germline CDR1 and CDR2: MNHNS and SASEGT. After removal of 1 base from V and 2 bases from J, the junction contained 3 bases not matched to a gene. The CDR3 covers 15 residues. The CDR3 reads CASSEGTGHTDTQYF. The CDR3 nucleotides are TGTGCCAGCAGTGAAGGGACAGGACACACAGATACGCAGTATTTT.

This clonotype was counted many times. V usage is TRBV6-6 and J usage is TRBJ2-5; D perhaps matches TRBD1 (5 bases). Per germline, CDR1 MNHNY and CDR2 SVGAGI (reference sequence). Deletions cut 7 bases from V and 3 bases from J, with 12 bases between. This CDR3 is built from 13 residues. The CDR3: CASTNRLEETQYF. The CDR3 nucleotides are TGTGCCAGCACCAACAGGCTAGAAGAGACCCAGTACTTC.

The rearrangement links TRBV29-1 to TRBJ2-7, with D maybe TRBD2 (5 bases). Germline V gene data show CDR1 as SQVTM and CDR2 as ANQGSEA. V lost 2 bases and J lost 0, with 14 bases in between. CDR3 length: 15 residues. This CDR3 is CSVESGERDSYEQYF. For the CDR3, the DNA is TGCAGCGTTGAATCCGGTGAGAGGGACTCCTACGAGCAGTACTTC.

This clonotype was detected ten times or more. The J gene is TRBJ2-7, the V gene TRBV19; no clear D gene. Germline CDR1 and CDR2: LNHDA and SQIVND (reference sequence). The CDR3 contains 13 residues. Trimming took off 3 bases at V and 7 bases at J, with 13 bases between the two ends. CDR3 bases: TGTGCCAGTAGTATCGCTGCCGGCGTGGAGCAGTACTTC. Protein sequence: CASSIAAGVEQYF.

This clonotype was seen ten or more times. The chain combines TRBV28 with TRBJ1-5; D unclear. The CDR3 is 16 residues long. The germline CDR1 and CDR2 sequences are MDHEN and SYDVKM. The V end was cut by 3 bases, the J end by 1 base, with 13 bases between. In DNA, the CDR3 is TGTGCCAGCAGTTTGGGCACCCATGGGAGCAATCAGCCCCAGCATTTT. It yields the protein CASSLGTHGSNQPQHF. The whole variable domain, filled in from reference TRBV28 and TRBJ1-5, reads DVKVTQSSRYLVKRTGEKVFLECVQDMDHENMFWYRQDPGLGLRLIYFSYDVKMKEKGDIPEGYSVSREKKERFSLILESASTNQTSMYLCASSLGTHGSNQPQHFGDGTRLSIL.

Ten or more counts support this clonotype. The chain combines TRBV7-9 with TRBJ1-1; D is unclear. V was cut by 1 base and J by 0 bases, with 9 bases left in between. This CDR3 comprises 15 residues. The V gene's germline CDR1 is SEHNR and CDR2 FQNEAQ (reference sequence). The chain's CDR3 is CASSLDLFLNTEAFF. CDR3 sequence (DNA): TGTGCCAGCAGCTTAGATCTCTTTCTGAACACTGAAGCTTTCTTT.

The table lists this clonotype with many counts. V usage is TRBV7-9 and J usage is TRBJ1-4; D gene unclear. Germline-derived CDR1 and CDR2 are SEHNR and FQNEAQ (reference sequence). The CDR3 covers 14 residues. V was shortened by 1 base and J by 5 bases, with 8 bases between the two germline ends. CDR3 bases: TGTGCCAGCAGCTTAGAATTCAAAAATGAAAAACTGTTTTTT. It is translated as CASSLEFKNEKLFF. Together with reference TRBV7-9 and TRBJ1-4, the CDR3 gives the full variable domain: DTGVSQNPRHKITKRGQNVTFRCDPISEHNRLYWYRQTLGQGPEFLTYFQNEAQLEKSRLLSDRFSAERPKGSFSTLEIQRTEQGDSAMYLCASSLEFKNEKLFFGSGTQLSVL.

This clonotype was counted only a few times. The CDR3 spells CASSVAIHGTNNEQYF. CDR3 DNA sequence: TGTGCCAGCAGCGTAGCAATCCACGGTACGAACAACGAGCAGTACTTC. The rearrangement joins TRBV9 to TRBJ2-7; no clear D. V dropped 0 bases and J dropped 5 bases, with 18 bases sitting between them. This CDR3 contains 16 residues. CDR1 is SGDLS, CDR2 YYNGEE, per germline.

This clonotype was counted ten times or more. The chain couples TRBV5-1 to TRBJ1-1; D unclear. The CDR3 length is 15 residues. Germline CDR1 SGHRS, CDR2 YFSETQ. Trimming took 4 bases from V and 5 from J, leaving 18 bases between them. The CDR3, as DNA: TGCGCCAGCAGCAGATTTTCCCAACCGGAAACTGAAGCTTTCTTT. Amino acids: CASSRFSQPETEAFF.

This clonotype occurred many times. The V call is TRBV29-1, the J call TRBJ2-2, with D possibly being TRBD2 (5 bases). The V gene's germline CDR1 is SQVTM and CDR2 ANQGSEA. Trimming left V 0 bases short and J 3 bases short, with 14 bases between. The CDR3 covers 16 residues. Written as DNA, the CDR3 is TGCAGCGTTGAAGATCCGGGAAGGAGCTACACCGGGGAGCTGTTTTTT. Translation: CSVEDPGRSYTGELFF.

In this sample, this clonotype turned up many times. The chain carries TRBV5-1 and TRBJ2-7; D is unclear. Germline-derived CDR1 and CDR2 are SGHRS and YFSETQ. V was shortened by 0 bases and J by 5 bases, with 12 bases between the two germline ends. The CDR3 is 14 residues long. The DNA of the CDR3 is TGCGCCAGCAGCTTGGCCACGGTCCAGGACGAGCAGTACTTC. Translating it yields CASSLATVQDEQYF.

This clonotype was counted ten times or more. V gene TRBV18 combines with J gene TRBJ2-3; D is possibly TRBD1 (5 bases). Per the germline V gene, CDR1 is KGHSH and CDR2 is LQKENI. The length of the CDR3 is 15 residues. With 3 bases removed from V and 4 bases from J, the gap between germline ends came to 14 bases. The CDR3 region is CASSPSARAPDTQYF. The DNA of the CDR3 is TGTGCCAGCTCACCCTCTGCCAGGGCCCCAGATACGCAGTATTTT.